This TCR beta chain is from a study of cytomegalovirus exposure and HLA in healthy donors. The V gene lost 5 bases and the J gene lost 2 bases, with 16 bases spanning the gap. The germline CDR1 and CDR2 sequences are SNHLY and FYNNEI. The CDR3 is 15 residues long. Both 60 Vbeta primers and 13 Jbeta primers went into the PCR. Repertoires were generated with immunoSEQ multiplex PCR, while TCRdb's copy carries only in-frame clones and drops some. The table lists some 91,000 clones, about 78% of them singletons. The sample taken for sequencing was PBMCs. The source is a man aged 40-50 years in good health and CMV-seronegative. The chain joins TRBV2 to TRBJ2-7, with D possibly TRBD1 on 6 matching bases. This CDR3 reads CASSIPGTPTYEQYF. For the CDR3, the DNA is TGTGCCAGCAGTATACCCGGGACACCAACCTACGAGCAGTACTTC.